Each of the 21 T cell receptor beta chains below was sequenced from the same sample in a study of blood T cell repertoires in COVID-19. TCRdb's table, derived via immunoSEQ multiplex PCR, lists solely in-frame clones and lacks some. The repertoire includes 300,000 to 400,000 clones, about 86% of them detected once, and approximately 4% sits in the top ten. Sequenced material: PBMCs or T cells enriched from blood (not recorded which). The receptor set was obtained from a woman aged 35 to 49 with acute COVID-19.

The chain has TRBV3-1 (or the pseudogene TRBV3-2) and TRBJ2-6; unclear D gene. The CDR3 loop spans 16 amino acids. Germline CDR1 is LGHDT and CDR2 is YNNKEL (reference sequence). V was shortened by 2 bases and J by 2 bases, with 10 bases between the two germline ends. The DNA for the CDR3 is TGTGCCAGCAGCCAAATGTCTGGGCCTGGGGCCAACGTCCTGACTTTC. As protein: CASSQMSGPGANVLTF.

This chain connects TRBV11-3 to TRBJ2-1; 8 bases are a match to TRBD2. The CDR3 extends over 15 amino acids. CDR1 and CDR2 (germline): SGHNT, YENEEA. Trimming at V came to 4 bases and at J to 6 bases, leaving 8 bases not matched to a gene. The CDR3 DNA sequence: TGTGCCAGCAGCTCCTCATCGGGGGGGCCCAATGAGCAGTTCTTC. Translating it yields CASSSSSGGPNEQFF.

The gene calls are TRBV27 and TRBJ1-6; perhaps TRBD1 as D (6 bases). The V end was cut by 2 bases, the J end by 7 bases, with 21 bases between. CDR1 MNHEY and CDR2 SMNVEV come from the germline V gene (reference sequence). This CDR3 region has 18 residues. CDR3 sequence reads: CASSLMWTVRKQNSPLHF. As DNA, the CDR3 is TGTGCCAGCAGTTTAATGTGGACAGTGCGCAAACAGAATTCACCCCTCCACTTT.

A single count supports this clone. This chain joins TRBV19 and TRBJ1-1; 9 nucleotides agree with TRBD1. Germline values: CDR1 LNHDA, CDR2 SQIVND (reference sequence). After removal of 7 bases from V and 0 bases from J, the junction contained 12 bases not matched to a gene. This CDR3 contains 17 residues. The CDR3 is CASKHPTGGILNTEAFF. CDR3 nucleotide sequence: TGTGCCAGTAAACATCCGACAGGGGGAATATTGAACACTGAAGCTTTCTTT.

This chain connects TRBV6-2 or TRBV6-3 to TRBJ2-7; TRBD2 matches at 13 bases. The CDR3 contains 17 residues. The V gene end was trimmed by 2 bases and the J gene end by 0 bases; junction bases not matched to a gene: 4. From germline, CDR1 is MNHEY and CDR2 SVGEGT. Written as DNA, the CDR3 is TGTGCCAGCAGTTACCGGACTAGCGGGGGCCTCTCCTACGAGCAGTACTTC. Protein: CASSYRTSGGLSYEQYF.

J is TRBJ2-3 and V is TRBV18; weak D call: TRBD2 (6 bases). This CDR3 has 16 residues. Trimming stripped 3 bases from V and 1 base from J, with 14 bases between. Germline V gene sequence: CDR1 KGHSH, CDR2 LQKENI. This CDR3 reads CASSPLGGVGTDTQYF. The CDR3, as DNA: TGTGCCAGCTCACCCTTAGGAGGGGTGGGCACAGATACGCAGTATTTT.

CDR3 residues: CSVKGDSYNEQFF. CDR3 nucleotides: TGCAGCGTTAAAGGAGACTCCTACAATGAGCAGTTCTTC. The chain recombines TRBV29-1 with TRBJ2-1; D remains ambiguous. Germline V gives CDR1 SQVTM, CDR2 ANQGSEA. V was shortened by 5 bases and J by 0 bases, with 8 bases between the two germline ends. CDR3 size: 13 residues.

This clone was picked up a small number of times. The CDR3 region is CARSYGTSGYIDTQYF. DNA for the CDR3: TGTGCCAGAAGCTACGGGACTAGCGGATATATAGATACGCAGTATTTT. The genes are TRBV7-5 and TRBJ2-3; TRBD2 was called by the table and not checked on the DNA. TRBV7-5 is recorded as a pseudogene. This CDR3 is built from 16 residues.

The J gene is TRBJ2-2, the V gene TRBV7-9, with D unresolved. The CDR3 runs to 15 residues. The germline gives CDR1 SEHNR, CDR2 FQNEAQ (reference sequence). V lost 6 bases to trimming and J lost 1 base, with 12 bases between them. In DNA, the CDR3 is TGTGCCAGCAGGTGGCCGACGGGGAACACCGGGGAGCTGTTTTTT. Encoded protein: CASRWPTGNTGELFF.

The chain carries TRBV7-2 and TRBJ1-3; D gene uncertain. With 4 bases removed from V and 2 bases from J, the gap between germline ends came to 18 bases. Germline CDR1 is SGHTA and CDR2 is FQGNSA. This CDR3 contains 17 residues. The CDR3 DNA reads TGTGCCAGCAGCTCCTCATCTAGAGGAACGGCTGGAAACACCATATATTTT. It encodes CASSSSSRGTAGNTIYF.

The CDR3 region is CASSPRTGLANEKLFF. The DNA for the CDR3 is TGCGCCAGCAGCCCCCGGACAGGGCTTGCTAATGAAAAACTGTTTTTT. The chain combines TRBV4-1 with TRBJ1-4; the match to TRBD1 covers 8 bases. The V and J ends lost 4 bases and 3 bases, in that order; junction bases with no gene match: 7. The CDR3 runs 16 residues. Germline lookup yields CDR1 MGHRA and CDR2 YSYEKL.

The V and J genes are TRBV18 and TRBJ1-2; TRBD1 might be the D (5 bases). There are 16 residues in the CDR3. The ends were cut back, 1 base at V and 2 bases at J, with 14 bases in the middle. CDR1 is KGHSH and CDR2 is LQKENI in the germline V gene. The DNA of the CDR3 is TGTGCCAGCTCACCACGTGAGGGGACTACCAACTATGGCTACACCTTC. Translated, it gives CASSPREGTTNYGYTF.

CDR3 coding DNA: TGTGCCAGCAGTTCAACCGGGACAGAGAATGAAAAACTGTTTTTT. Translation: CASSSTGTENEKLFF. The chain is built from TRBV28 and TRBJ1-4; 7 positions match TRBD1. Germline loops: CDR1 MDHEN, CDR2 SYDVKM. V shed 4 bases, J shed 5 bases, and the junction held 7 bases outside the gene matches. This CDR3 is 15 amino acids long.

This chain connects TRBV19 to TRBJ2-1, with TRBD2 identical over 10 bases. Looked up from germline, CDR1 is LNHDA and CDR2 is SQIVND (reference sequence). The CDR3 extends over 16 amino acids. Trimming took 7 bases from V and 9 from J; bases not matched to a gene: 15. CDR3 loop: CASIDSGGPLKGEQFF. In DNA form, the CDR3 reads TGTGCCAGTATAGATAGCGGGGGGCCGCTAAAGGGTGAGCAGTTCTTC.

The gene calls are TRBV7-9 and TRBJ2-5, with no clear D. The CDR3 consists of 13 residues. Germline CDR1 SEHNR, CDR2 FQNEAQ (reference sequence). V lost 2 bases to trimming and J lost 4 bases, with 8 bases between them. The CDR3 DNA reads as TGTGCCAGCAGCTTAATCGGGTCAGAGACCCAGTACTTC. Its translation: CASSLIGSETQYF.

The rearrangement joins TRBV6-2 or TRBV6-3 to TRBJ1-1; D gene uncertain. Germline CDR1 MNHEY, CDR2 SVGEGT. This CDR3 is 14 amino acids long. V was cut by 6 bases and J by 1 base, with 12 bases left in between. The CDR3 region is CASSHPEGNTEAFF. The DNA for the CDR3 is TGTGCCAGCAGCCATCCCGAGGGGAACACTGAAGCTTTCTTT.

The chain combines TRBV6-5 with TRBJ2-7; 9 bases align to TRBD1. The germline V gene encodes CDR1 MNHEY and CDR2 SVGAGI. The CDR3 consists of 15 residues. The V and J ends lost 8 bases and 2 bases, in that order; junction bases with no gene match: 10. The CDR3 region is CASSVMGQGAYEQYF. The CDR3 coding sequence is TGTGCCAGCTCCGTGATGGGACAGGGAGCCTACGAGCAGTACTTC.

V gene TRBV28 combines with J gene TRBJ1-2; unclear D gene. This CDR3 spans 12 amino acids. Germline V gene sequence: CDR1 MDHEN, CDR2 SYDVKM. Trimming took 3 bases from V and 10 from J, leaving 12 bases between them. DNA of the CDR3: TGTGCCAGCAGTTTCGAGACGGGTTCCTACACCTTC. It specifies CASSFETGSYTF.

V and J are TRBV10-3 and TRBJ2-3; D is ambiguous. This CDR3 region has 14 residues. The V end was cut by 6 bases, the J end by 0 bases, with 10 bases between. Germline V gene sequence: CDR1 ENHRY, CDR2 SYGVKD. The CDR3: CAIRLPGSTDTQYF. As DNA, the CDR3 is TGTGCCATCAGACTCCCCGGGAGCACAGATACGCAGTATTTT.

The chain uses TRBV2 and TRBJ1-2; D is unclear. The CDR3 runs to 13 residues. Germline V gene lookup returns CDR1 SNHLY and CDR2 FYNNEI. The V gene lost 6 bases and the J gene lost 2 bases, with 10 bases spanning the gap. For the CDR3, the DNA is TGTGCCAGCAGAAACGGGAGGAACTATGGCTACACCTTC. Translated, it gives CASRNGRNYGYTF.

The V call is TRBV19, the J call TRBJ1-6; no reliable D call. From germline, CDR1 is LNHDA and CDR2 SQIVND (reference sequence). This CDR3 is built from 16 residues. V was pared by 8 bases and J by 7 bases, with 21 bases between. The CDR3 DNA follows: TGTGCCAGTGGCCGGGAATCCTCCAGACGGAATTCACCCCTCCACTTT. Translated, it gives CASGRESSRRNSPLHF. The complete variable domain, with remaining parts taken from reference TRBV19 and TRBJ1-6, reads DGGITQSPKYLFRKEGQNVTLSCEQNLNHDAMYWYRQDPGQGLRLIYYSQIVNDFQKGDIAEGYSVSREKKESFPLTVTSAQKNPTAFYLCASGRESSRRNSPLHFGNGTRLTVT.